Listed below are T cell receptor beta chains from one sample, sequenced in a study of blood T cell repertoires in COVID-19. Measured with immunoSEQ multiplex PCR; TCRdb has only the in-frame clones, and not every one. The sample carries roughly 61,000 clones, approximately 81% recorded once. Specimen: peripheral blood. The origin of the receptors is a man aged 40-49 years with active COVID-19. CDR3s include the opening cysteine and the closing phenylalanine or tryptophan. Fields, in order: J gene, V gene, clone size, D gene, CDR3 protein, CDR3 DNA. D genes are given only for firm matches. Some rows mark clone size as missing; the rest say once, few, many or name a class of expanded clone.

TRBJ2-7,TRBV6-1,.,TRBD2,CASSEASGGYEQYF,TGTGCCAGCAGTGAAGCAAGCGGGGGCTACGAGCAGTACTTC
TRBJ2-1,TRBV5-8,few,TRBD2,CASSFTSGGNNEQFF,TGTGCCAGCAGCTTTACTAGCGGGGGAAACAATGAGCAGTTCTTC
TRBJ1-1,TRBV11-1,.,.,CASSLRTVNTEAFF,TGTGCCAGCAGCTTAAGGACAGTGAACACTGAAGCTTTCTTT
TRBJ2-7,TRBV19,.,.,CASTPGLRGLGEQYF,TGTGCCAGTACCCCGGGACTTAGGGGTCTCGGCGAGCAGTACTTC
TRBJ1-6,TRBV9,few,TRBD1,CASSVEQGDSPLHF,TGTGCCAGCAGCGTAGAACAGGGGGATTCACCCCTCCACTTT
TRBJ2-7,TRBV5-1,.,TRBD1,CASSLVGQVANGRQYF,TGCGCCAGCAGCTTGGTAGGACAGGTAGCGAATGGGAGGCAGTACTTC
TRBJ1-2,TRBV6-5,once,TRBD1,CASRGTGGGYYGYTF,TGTGCCAGCAGGGGGACAGGGGGCGGTTACTATGGCTACACCTTC
TRBJ2-6,TRBV19,.,.,CASSKNPRQFRANVLTF,TGTGCCAGTAGTAAAAATCCCCGACAATTTAGGGCCAACGTCCTGACTTTC
TRBJ1-5,TRBV6-6,.,TRBD1,CASTINTGGGNQPQHF,TGTGCCAGCACTATAAACACAGGGGGCGGGAATCAGCCCCAGCATTTT
TRBJ2-7,TRBV28,.,TRBD1,CASTGQAPLSGSYEQYF,TGTGCCAGCACCGGACAGGCGCCGCTTTCCGGCTCCTACGAGCAGTACTTC
TRBJ1-1,TRBV11-2,.,TRBD1,CASRRTGAGTEAFF,TGTGCCAGCAGACGTACAGGGGCGGGCACTGAAGCTTTCTTT
TRBJ2-1,TRBV6-2/TRBV6-3,.,.,CASSYSKRGTARVGQFF,TGTGCCAGCAGTTACTCGAAACGCGGGACGGCCCGGGTTGGGCAGTTCTTC
TRBJ2-1,TRBV24-1,.,TRBD1,CATSEGTGWYNEQFF,TGTGCCACCAGTGAGGGGACAGGGTGGTACAATGAGCAGTTCTTC
TRBJ1-1,TRBV11-2,.,.,CASSLPLDGIRRRNTEAFF,TGTGCCAGCAGCTTGCCTTTGGACGGGATCCGCCGAAGGAACACTGAAGCTTTCTTT
TRBJ1-1,TRBV24-1,.,TRBD1,CATSEGTGKAFF,TGTGCCACCAGTGAGGGGACAGGGAAGGCTTTCTTT
TRBJ2-7,TRBV27,.,TRBD1,CASSPTQGGNEQYF,TGTGCCAGCAGTCCAACACAGGGGGGCAACGAGCAGTACTTC
TRBJ1-2,TRBV5-6,.,TRBD1,CASSYLPGGGYTF,TGTGCCAGCAGCTACTTACCAGGGGGCGGCTACACCTTC
TRBJ1-4,TRBV11-2,.,TRBD1,CASSSGTDDEKLFF,TGTGCCAGCAGCTCAGGGACAGACGATGAAAAACTGTTTTTT
TRBJ1-2,TRBV24-1,once,TRBD1,CATSETGGLYGYTF,TGTGCCACCAGTGAGACAGGGGGACTCTATGGCTACACCTTC
TRBJ1-5,TRBV28,once,.,CASNLGGGNQPQHF,TGTGCCAGCAACTTGGGGGGTGGCAATCAGCCCCAGCATTTT
TRBJ2-7,TRBV27,.,TRBD1,CASSLGWTGGPHEQYF,TGTGCCAGCAGTTTGGGGTGGACAGGGGGCCCCCACGAGCAGTACTTC
TRBJ1-2,TRBV5-8,.,.,CASSLARFSSITYGYTF,TGTGCCAGCAGCTTGGCCCGCTTTTCTTCTATTACCTATGGCTACACCTTC
TRBJ2-7,TRBV6-5,few,TRBD1,CASRLTGVSPYEQYF,TGTGCCAGCAGGCTGACAGGGGTGAGCCCCTACGAGCAGTACTTC
TRBJ1-5,TRBV28,.,.,CASSFIPGGNQPQHF,TGTGCCAGCAGTTTTATTCCAGGGGGCAATCAGCCCCAGCATTTT
TRBJ2-6,TRBV5-4,.,TRBD1,CASNSRTGGYGANVLTF,TGTGCCAGCAATTCTAGGACAGGGGGCTATGGGGCCAACGTCCTGACTTTC
TRBJ2-5,TRBV2,.,TRBD2,CATPPRLAGGRQETQYF,TGTGCCACCCCCCCGCGACTAGCGGGAGGGCGCCAAGAGACCCAGTACTTC
TRBJ2-1,TRBV19,.,.,CASSMGQSSYNEQFF,TGTGCCAGTAGTATGGGGCAGAGCTCCTACAATGAGCAGTTCTTC
TRBJ2-1,TRBV2,.,.,CASSRQLAPYYNEQFF,TGTGCCAGCAGTAGACAACTAGCTCCCTATTACAATGAGCAGTTCTTC
TRBJ2-1,TRBV2,.,TRBD2,CASSETGGSYNEQFF,TGTGCCAGCAGTGAAACGGGGGGGTCCTACAATGAGCAGTTCTTC
TRBJ1-2,TRBV5-1,.,.,CASSLDSTTGYTF,TGCGCCAGCAGCTTGGACAGTACGACTGGCTACACCTTC
TRBJ2-3,TRBV3-1/TRBV3-2,.,TRBD2,CASSPRLAGAQDTQYF,TGTGCCAGCAGCCCGCGGTTAGCGGGAGCCCAAGATACGCAGTATTTT
TRBJ2-1,TRBV7-9,.,TRBD2,CASSPSLAAPRNEQFF,TGTGCCAGCAGCCCGTCACTAGCGGCCCCACGGAATGAGCAGTTCTTC
TRBJ1-2,TRBV5-1,.,.,CASSFEGYGYTF,TGCGCCAGCAGCTTCGAGGGATACGGCTACACCTTC
TRBJ2-4,TRBV28,few,.,CASSLLSASGEWAKNIQYF,TGTGCCAGCAGTTTGCTTTCCGCATCAGGGGAATGGGCCAAAAACATTCAGTACTTC
TRBJ1-1,TRBV28,.,.,CASRRLAEAFF,TGTGCCAGCAGGCGCCTAGCTGAAGCTTTCTTT
TRBJ2-1,TRBV19,.,TRBD2,CASTLAGGQYEQFF,TGTGCCAGTACCCTAGCGGGAGGTCAATATGAGCAGTTCTTC
TRBJ2-7,TRBV6-5,.,TRBD1,CASRAPGTEYEQYF,TGTGCCAGCAGAGCCCCCGGGACAGAATACGAGCAGTACTTC
TRBJ1-1,TRBV6-5,.,.,CATQQLMNTEAFF,TGTGCCACCCAACAGCTAATGAACACTGAAGCTTTCTTT